Each of the 7 T cell receptor beta chains below was sequenced from the same sample in a study of control samples from healthy donors and cancer patients. Sequencing used immunoSEQ multiplex PCR; TCRdb keeps in-frame clones, though not all of them. Here the sample spans 120,000 or so clones, 70% to 90% being singletons. Sequences were obtained from blood. These receptors were collected from a man aged 50 to 60 in good health.

This chain joins TRBV7-8 and TRBJ2-2, with 11 bases that match TRBD2. Germline lookup yields CDR1 SGHVS and CDR2 FQNEAQ. The length of the CDR3 is 15 residues. Trimming removed 5 bases from V and 5 bases from J; junction bases left unmatched: 4. The CDR3 spells CASSQSSGGTGELFF. As DNA, the CDR3 is TGTGCCAGCAGCCAGTCTAGCGGGGGGACCGGGGAGCTGTTTTTT.

The chain combines TRBV28 with TRBJ1-5; TRBD1 is a possible D gene (6 bases). The length of the CDR3 is 16 residues. Germline CDR1 reads MDHEN; CDR2 reads SYDVKM. Trimming took 3 bases from V and 7 from J, leaving 19 bases between them. The CDR3 reads CASSFNLGGQRQPQHF. In DNA, the CDR3 is TGTGCCAGCAGTTTCAATCTCGGGGGGCAACGGCAGCCCCAGCATTTT.

The rearrangement links TRBV7-9 to TRBJ2-7; 8 nucleotides match TRBD1. The CDR3 has 15 amino acids. Per germline, CDR1 SEHNR and CDR2 FQNEAQ (reference sequence). The ends lost 5 bases at V and 5 bases at J; junction bases unmatched: 11. DNA for the CDR3: TGTGCCAGCAGCCCCCGACGACAGGGGTGGAACGAGCAGTACTTC. This gives the protein CASSPRRQGWNEQYF.

The chain is built from TRBV11-3 and TRBJ2-1; D possibly corresponds to TRBD1 (6 bases). Germline V gene lookup returns CDR1 SGHNT and CDR2 YENEEA. CDR3 length: 14 amino acids. With 5 bases removed from V and 6 bases from J, the gap between germline ends came to 14 bases. The chain's CDR3 is CASSQGGYGNEQFF. CDR3 nucleotides: TGTGCCAGCAGCCAAGGGGGTTACGGCAATGAGCAGTTCTTC. The full variable domain, in which reference TRBV11-3 and TRBJ2-1 provide the parts outside the CDR3, is EAGVVQSPRYKIIEKKQPVAFWCNPISGHNTLYWYLQNLGQGPELLIRYENEEAVDDSQLPKDRFSAERLKGVDSTLKIQPAELGDSAVYLCASSQGGYGNEQFFGPGTRLTVL.

V gene TRBV5-1 combines with J gene TRBJ1-2; 8 nucleotides match TRBD1. The CDR3 is 13 amino acids. Germline V gives CDR1 SGHRS, CDR2 YFSETQ. Germline trimming cut 4 bases from V and 5 bases from J; bases unmatched to any gene: 4. The CDR3 loop is CASSPWTGYGYTF. CDR3 sequence (DNA): TGCGCCAGCAGCCCATGGACAGGGTATGGCTACACCTTC.

The chain is built from TRBV28 and TRBJ1-1, with D maybe TRBD1 (5 bases). CDR3 length: 13 residues. Germline CDR1 is MDHEN and CDR2 is SYDVKM. V was trimmed by 1 base and J by 9 bases, leaving 12 bases between them. The CDR3 here is CASSLLSEDKAFF. CDR3 nucleotides: TGTGCCAGCAGTTTATTGTCGGAGGACAAAGCTTTCTTT.

V usage is TRBV27 and J usage is TRBJ2-1; the D gene is possibly TRBD2 (6 bases). The CDR3 spans 14 residues. V lost 7 bases, J lost 7 bases, and 17 bases lay in between. Germline V gene lookup returns CDR1 MNHEY and CDR2 SMNVEV (reference sequence). This chain's CDR3 is CASTLSPGVNEQFF. In DNA, the CDR3 is TGTGCCAGCACTCTTTCCCCGGGAGTTAATGAGCAGTTCTTC.